The 17 T cell receptor beta chains below were found in one sample sequenced in a study of blood T cell repertoires in COVID-19. Produced via immunoSEQ multiplex PCR; TCRdb's table is partial and in-frame only. The table has more than 300,000 clones, around 83% seen once. The sequenced sample was peripheral blood. The receptors come from a woman aged 50 to 60 with acute or convalescent COVID-19.

The chain carries TRBV6-4 and TRBJ2-3; TRBD2 aligns across 8 bases. The CDR3 totals 15 residues. In germline, CDR1 is MRHNA, CDR2 SNTAGT. The V and J ends lost 6 bases and 3 bases, in that order; junction bases with no gene match: 8. The CDR3 DNA is TGTGCCAGCAGGGCAACTAGCGGTTTAACAGATACGCAGTATTTT. It specifies CASRATSGLTDTQYF.

This clone has a handful of counts. The chain is built from TRBV11-1 and TRBJ2-1; D uncertain. This CDR3 region has 15 residues. V lost 1 base to trimming and J lost 0 bases, with 7 bases between them. The V gene's germline CDR1 is SGHAT and CDR2 FQDESV (reference sequence). CDR3 loop: CASSLVVSSYNEQFF. For the CDR3, the DNA is TGTGCCAGCAGCTTAGTGGTGAGCTCCTACAATGAGCAGTTCTTC. The variable domain in full, with the rest retrieved from reference TRBV11-1 and TRBJ2-1, is EAEVAQSPRYKITEKSQAVAFWCDPISGHATLYWYRQILGQGPELLVQFQDESVVDDSQLPKDRFSAERLKGVDSTLKIQPAELGDSAMYLCASSLVVSSYNEQFFGPGTRLTVL.

The rearrangement joins TRBV18 to TRBJ2-7; 7 nucleotides align to TRBD1. The length of the CDR3 is 15 residues. The V and J ends lost 0 bases and 4 bases, in that order; junction bases with no gene match: 6. Germline CDR1 is KGHSH and CDR2 is LQKENI. The CDR3: CASSPPWNRGYEQYF. The CDR3 nucleotides are TGTGCCAGCTCACCACCTTGGAACAGGGGATACGAGCAGTACTTC.

The chain joins TRBV7-2 to TRBJ1-6; 7 bases agree with TRBD1. The CDR3 is 15 residues long. CDR1 SGHTA and CDR2 FQGNSA come from the germline V gene. V shed 1 base and J 9 bases; nucleotides not matched to a gene: 6. DNA for the CDR3: TGTGCCAGCAGCTTAGAACAGGGGATGGGTTCACCCCTCCACTTT. Translated: CASSLEQGMGSPLHF.

This clone was recorded at least ten times. This rearrangement joins TRBV5-1 to TRBJ1-2; D unresolved. Between the trimmed V and J ends, which lost 0 bases and 0 bases, there was a span of 3 bases. CDR3 length: 13 residues. Germline CDR1 SGHRS, CDR2 YFSETQ. The CDR3 loop reads CASSLASNYGYTF. Written as DNA, the CDR3 is TGCGCCAGCAGCTTGGCCTCTAACTATGGCTACACCTTC.

The chain links TRBV13 to TRBJ2-7; 11 positions agree with TRBD2. V lost 8 bases to trimming and J lost 7 bases; unmatched junction nucleotides: 7. The CDR3 is made up of 13 amino acids. The germline V gene has CDR1 PRHDT and CDR2 FYEKMQ (reference sequence). CDR3 loop: CASALAGVREQYF. DNA of the CDR3: TGTGCCAGCGCACTAGCGGGAGTGAGGGAGCAGTACTTC.

The gene calls are TRBV14 and TRBJ1-4, with unresolved D. Germline assignment: CDR1 SGHDN and CDR2 FVKESK. V was pared by 4 bases and J by 8 bases, with 11 bases between. The CDR3 is 13 residues long. CDR3 amino acids: CASSPRLREKLFF. CDR3 in DNA: TGTGCCAGCAGCCCCCGCCTTCGGGAAAAACTGTTTTTT.

The J gene is TRBJ1-4, the V gene TRBV9, with no clear D. The germline V and J ends were trimmed by 3 bases and 0 bases, with 6 bases remaining between them. Germline V lookup: CDR1 SGDLS, CDR2 YYNGEE. The CDR3 is made up of 14 amino acids. The DNA for the CDR3 is TGTGCCAGCAGCGGCAGTGCAACTAATGAAAAACTGTTTTTT. It is translated as CASSGSATNEKLFF.

The rearrangement links TRBV6-5 to TRBJ2-3; possibly TRBD2 for D (6 bases). This CDR3 region has 14 residues. Germline V lookup: CDR1 MNHEY, CDR2 SVGAGI. V was clipped by 0 bases and J by 6 bases, with 10 bases between them. CDR3 residues: CASSYSRREDTQYF. In DNA, the CDR3 is TGTGCCAGCAGTTACTCCCGTCGGGAGGATACGCAGTATTTT.

V usage is TRBV5-1 and J usage is TRBJ2-7; no reliable D call. The V and J ends lost 4 bases and 4 bases respectively, with 9 bases between them. Germline V lookup: CDR1 SGHRS, CDR2 YFSETQ. The CDR3 is made up of 12 amino acids. CDR3 residues: CASSRVPYEQYF. The CDR3, as DNA: TGCGCCAGCAGCCGCGTACCGTACGAGCAGTACTTC.

CDR3 protein: CASSYSRGRGYQPQHF. The CDR3 nucleotides are TGTGCCAGCAGTTACTCCAGGGGGCGAGGTTATCAGCCCCAGCATTTT. This sequence joins TRBV6-2 or TRBV6-3 and TRBJ1-5; 8 nucleotides match TRBD1. Germline loops: CDR1 MNHEY, CDR2 SVGEGT. CDR3 size: 16 residues. J lost 5 bases, V lost 0 bases, and 6 bases had no gene match.

The table lists this clone with a few counts. The chain joins TRBV7-9 to TRBJ2-5; TRBD1 aligns across 8 bases. The CDR3 spans 16 residues. V was clipped by 3 bases and J by 2 bases; unmatched bases: 8. The germline CDR1 and CDR2 sequences are SEHNR and FQNEAQ (reference sequence). The CDR3 loop reads CASSLSPGQDQETQYF. Written as DNA, the CDR3 is TGTGCCAGCAGCTTGAGTCCGGGACAGGATCAAGAGACCCAGTACTTC.

The J gene is TRBJ2-3, the V gene TRBV19; D might be TRBD2 (5 bases). V was shortened by 7 bases and J by 4 bases, with 15 bases between the two germline ends. Germline V gives CDR1 LNHDA, CDR2 SQIVND (reference sequence). This CDR3 is 14 amino acids long. The CDR3, as DNA: TGTGCCAGTAACGACTACAAAGGACCAGATACGCAGTATTTT. This gives the protein CASNDYKGPDTQYF.

The rearrangement joins TRBV14 to TRBJ1-2; possible D gene TRBD1, 6 bases. In germline, CDR1 is SGHDN, CDR2 FVKESK. The CDR3 consists of 14 residues. V gave up 3 bases and J gave up 4 bases, with 12 bases separating them. The CDR3 bases are TGTGCCAGCAGCCACTTGGGCAGGGGCTATGGCTACACCTTC. Translated, it gives CASSHLGRGYGYTF. Full variable domain (rest looked up from reference TRBV14 and TRBJ1-2): EAGVTQFPSHSVIEKGQTVTLRCDPISGHDNLYWYRRVMGKEIKFLLHFVKESKQDESGMPNNRFLAERTGGTYSTLKVQPAELEDSGVYFCASSHLGRGYGYTFGSGTRLTVV.

The rearrangement joins TRBV6-5 to TRBJ1-5, with D perhaps TRBD1 (5 bases). V shed 4 bases and J shed 5 bases, with 12 bases lying between them. Germline V lookup: CDR1 MNHEY, CDR2 SVGAGI. The CDR3 length is 14 residues. CDR3 DNA: TGTGCCAGCAGTTCTCGGGGGGACGATCAGCCCCAGCATTTT. It translates to CASSSRGDDQPQHF.

J is TRBJ2-3 and V is TRBV11-2; a weak D match, TRBD2 (6 bases). There are 14 residues in the CDR3. V was clipped by 1 base and J by 6 bases, with 11 bases between them. CDR1 is SGHAT, CDR2 FQNNGV, per germline. CDR3 loop: CASSLGGGGDTQYF. The CDR3 DNA reads TGTGCCAGCAGCTTAGGAGGTGGAGGGGATACGCAGTATTTT.

The chain uses TRBV18 and TRBJ2-7; a weak D match, TRBD1 (6 bases). The CDR3 length is 12 residues. The ends were cut back, 1 base at V and 11 bases at J, with 12 bases in the middle. CDR1 and CDR2 from the germline V gene are KGHSH and LQKENI. CDR3 in amino acids: CASSPRQDKEYF. CDR3 DNA: TGTGCCAGCTCACCACGACAGGACAAGGAGTACTTC. The full variable domain, its missing parts supplied by reference TRBV18 and TRBJ2-7, is NAGVMQNPRHLVRRRGQEARLRCSPMKGHSHVYWYRQLPEEGLKFMVYLQKENIIDESGMPKERFSAEFPKEGPSILRIQQVVRGDSAAYFCASSPRQDKEYFGPGTRLTVT.